Shown below are 15 T cell receptor beta chains from a single sample sequenced in a study of CD8+CD57+ T cells in acquired aplastic anemia. Selection for sequencing was limited to patients who had shown CD8+CD57+ cell expansion by flow cytometry. Genomic DNA, the template, was used for profiling of the TCR beta VDJ and CDR3. TCRdb re-analysed the reads in MiXCR, keeping a single row per CDR3 protein. The table includes under 250,000 distinct CDR3 sequences, about 62% detected once. The material sequenced was sorted CD4+, CD8+, or CD8+CD57+ T cells (not recorded which) from PBMCs. The receptors stem from a human donor with aplastic anemia.

The V gene is TRBV2, the J gene TRBJ2-1, with TRBD2 matching 12 bases. The germline V gene encodes CDR1 SNHLY and CDR2 FYNNEI. Germline trimming cut 4 bases from V and 9 bases from J; bases unmatched to any gene: 4. This CDR3 contains 14 residues. CDR3: CASSASGRAAEQFF. In DNA, the CDR3 is TGTGCCAGCAGTGCTAGCGGGAGGGCGGCTGAGCAGTTCTTC. Together with reference TRBV2 and TRBJ2-1, the CDR3 gives the full variable domain: EPEVTQTPSHQVTQMGQEVILRCVPISNHLYFYWYRQILGQKVEFLVSFYNNEISEKSEIFDDQFSVERPDGSNFTLKIRSTKLEDSAMYFCASSASGRAAEQFFGPGTRLTVL.

The rearrangement joins TRBV15 to TRBJ2-7; 10 bases fit TRBD1. V was pared by 2 bases and J by 6 bases, with 10 bases of the junction left unmatched. CDR1 LNHNV and CDR2 YYDKDF come from the germline V gene (reference sequence). The length of the CDR3 is 16 residues. The CDR3 coding sequence is TGTGCCACCAGCAGACCAGGTCGGGACAGGGGTTCCGAGCAGTACTTC. Translated: CATSRPGRDRGSEQYF. The variable domain in full, completed from reference TRBV15 and TRBJ2-7, reads DAMVIQNPRYQVTQFGKPVTLSCSQTLNHNVMYWYQQKSSQAPKLLFHYYDKDFNNEADTPDNFQSRRPNTSFCFLDIRSPGLGDTAMYLCATSRPGRDRGSEQYFGPGTRLTVT.

This chain uses TRBV2 with TRBJ2-6; D is undetermined. Germline CDR1 and CDR2: SNHLY and FYNNEI. Trimming cost V 3 bases and J 2 bases, with 8 bases left between them. The CDR3 is 15 residues long. For the CDR3, the DNA is TGTGCCAGCAGTGAGTTAGCAGCTGGGGCCAACGTCCTGACTTTC. Its protein product is CASSELAAGANVLTF.

The chain carries TRBV9 and TRBJ2-1, with 8 bases lining up with TRBD2. CDR3 size: 15 residues. V lost 2 bases to trimming and J lost 4 bases; unmatched junction nucleotides: 5. Germline-derived CDR1 and CDR2 are SGDLS and YYNGEE. CDR3 in DNA: TGTGCCAGCAGCGTGACGGGAGGGGGTTACAATGAGCAGTTCTTC. Its protein product is CASSVTGGGYNEQFF.

The chain joins TRBV19 to TRBJ2-3, with D possibly TRBD1 on 6 matching bases. Germline V CDR1 and CDR2: LNHDA, SQIVND (reference sequence). The CDR3 is 14 amino acids. V lost 4 bases, J lost 6 bases, and 14 bases lay in between. The CDR3 protein is CASSTWQGYDTQYF. As DNA, the CDR3 is TGTGCCAGTAGTACCTGGCAGGGGTACGATACGCAGTATTTT.

The chain recombines TRBV20-1 with TRBJ2-7; D is perhaps TRBD1 or TRBD2 (5 bases each). Trimming pared 1 base from V and 0 bases from J, leaving 13 bases between. The germline CDR1 and CDR2 sequences are DFQATT and SNEGSKA (reference sequence). The CDR3 is made up of 15 amino acids. This CDR3 is CSARGLSGTSYEQYF. The CDR3 DNA follows: TGCAGTGCTAGAGGCCTTAGTGGGACCTCCTACGAGCAGTACTTC.

The rearrangement uses TRBV12-5 and TRBJ2-7; a weak D match, TRBD1 (5 bases). The V gene lost 1 base and the J gene lost 4 bases, with 5 bases spanning the gap. The CDR3 is made up of 12 amino acids. Germline V gene lookup returns CDR1 LGHNT and CDR2 FRNRAP. The CDR3 reads CASGLEGYEQYF. For the CDR3, the DNA is TGTGCTAGTGGTTTGGAGGGGTACGAGCAGTACTTC.

This clonotype was picked up a small number of times. The V call is TRBV7-9, the J call TRBJ2-5, with TRBD1 matching 8 bases. Per germline, CDR1 SEHNR and CDR2 FQNEAQ (reference sequence). This CDR3 region has 14 residues. Trimming took 7 bases from V and 4 from J; bases not matched to a gene: 8. Here the CDR3 reads CASTGTGLTETQYF. The DNA for the CDR3 is TGTGCCAGCACCGGGACAGGTCTAACAGAGACCCAGTACTTC.

The rearrangement links TRBV19 to TRBJ1-2; D is perhaps TRBD1 (5 bases). The V gene's germline CDR1 is LNHDA and CDR2 SQIVND (reference sequence). This CDR3 region has 17 residues. V gave up 2 bases and J gave up 0 bases, with 16 bases separating them. CDR3 bases: TGTGCCAGTAGTATAAAGTGGGGCCGTTATCCTAACTATGGCTACACCTTC. This codes for CASSIKWGRYPNYGYTF.

The chain is built from TRBV20-1 and TRBJ2-7; TRBD1 might be the D (5 bases). Deletions cut 2 bases from V and 1 base from J, with 9 bases between. The CDR3 runs to 13 residues. The germline V gene has CDR1 DFQATT and CDR2 SNEGSKA (reference sequence). CDR3 coding DNA: TGCAGTGCTAGACCCGACAGTTCCTACGAGCAGTACTTC. As protein: CSARPDSSYEQYF.

The chain employs TRBV12-5 and TRBJ2-7; maybe TRBD1 (5 bases). CDR3 length equals 13 residues. Germline CDR1 LGHNT, CDR2 FRNRAP. The CDR3 region is CASSLGQGHEQYF. DNA for the CDR3: TGTGCCAGCAGTTTAGGGCAGGGTCACGAGCAGTACTTC.

The chain carries TRBV9 and TRBJ1-5; D ambiguous. CDR3 size: 17 residues. Germline CDR1 SGDLS, CDR2 YYNGEE. V was shortened by 0 bases and J by 1 base, with 14 bases between the two germline ends. CDR3 sequence (DNA): TGTGCCAGCAGCGTAGGGTATCCCAGCCCCAGCAATCAGCCCCAGCATTTT. Its protein product is CASSVGYPSPSNQPQHF. Based on the CDR3 plus reference TRBV9 and TRBJ1-5, the full variable domain is DSGVTQTPKHLITATGQRVTLRCSPRSGDLSVYWYQQSLDQGLQFLIQYYNGEERAKGNILERFSAQQFPDLHSELNLSSLELGDSALYFCASSVGYPSPSNQPQHFGDGTRLSIL.

J is TRBJ2-7 and V is TRBV7-6; 11 nucleotides agree with TRBD2. The tail of the sequence fits TRBJ2-1 better, so the J call may be wrong. This CDR3 spans 14 amino acids. CDR1 and CDR2 from the germline V gene are SGHVS and FNYEAQ. In DNA, the CDR3 is TGTGCCACCGCTAGCGGGGGGACCTACAATGAGCAGTTCTTC. The encoded protein is CATASGGTYNEQFF.

The CDR3 bases are TGTGCCAGCAGCAAAGACAGCTACTCTGGAAACACCATATATTTT. Residues: CASSKDSYSGNTIYF. The rearrangement links TRBV7-8 to TRBJ1-3, with D maybe TRBD1 (5 bases). CDR3 length: 15 residues. Germline CDR1 and CDR2: SGHVS and FQNEAQ. With 5 bases removed from V and 0 bases from J, the gap between germline ends came to 11 bases.

This clonotype has only a few counts. The gene calls are TRBV15 and TRBJ2-1, with 10 bases identical to TRBD2. CDR3 length: 19 residues. Unmatched junction bases numbered 13, after V lost 3 bases and J lost 2 bases. From germline, CDR1 is LNHNV and CDR2 YYDKDF (reference sequence). The CDR3 DNA reads as TGTGCCACCAGCAGCTCACAATCTAGCGGGGGCTTTACCTACAATGAGCAGTTCTTC. Its protein is CATSSSQSSGGFTYNEQFF.